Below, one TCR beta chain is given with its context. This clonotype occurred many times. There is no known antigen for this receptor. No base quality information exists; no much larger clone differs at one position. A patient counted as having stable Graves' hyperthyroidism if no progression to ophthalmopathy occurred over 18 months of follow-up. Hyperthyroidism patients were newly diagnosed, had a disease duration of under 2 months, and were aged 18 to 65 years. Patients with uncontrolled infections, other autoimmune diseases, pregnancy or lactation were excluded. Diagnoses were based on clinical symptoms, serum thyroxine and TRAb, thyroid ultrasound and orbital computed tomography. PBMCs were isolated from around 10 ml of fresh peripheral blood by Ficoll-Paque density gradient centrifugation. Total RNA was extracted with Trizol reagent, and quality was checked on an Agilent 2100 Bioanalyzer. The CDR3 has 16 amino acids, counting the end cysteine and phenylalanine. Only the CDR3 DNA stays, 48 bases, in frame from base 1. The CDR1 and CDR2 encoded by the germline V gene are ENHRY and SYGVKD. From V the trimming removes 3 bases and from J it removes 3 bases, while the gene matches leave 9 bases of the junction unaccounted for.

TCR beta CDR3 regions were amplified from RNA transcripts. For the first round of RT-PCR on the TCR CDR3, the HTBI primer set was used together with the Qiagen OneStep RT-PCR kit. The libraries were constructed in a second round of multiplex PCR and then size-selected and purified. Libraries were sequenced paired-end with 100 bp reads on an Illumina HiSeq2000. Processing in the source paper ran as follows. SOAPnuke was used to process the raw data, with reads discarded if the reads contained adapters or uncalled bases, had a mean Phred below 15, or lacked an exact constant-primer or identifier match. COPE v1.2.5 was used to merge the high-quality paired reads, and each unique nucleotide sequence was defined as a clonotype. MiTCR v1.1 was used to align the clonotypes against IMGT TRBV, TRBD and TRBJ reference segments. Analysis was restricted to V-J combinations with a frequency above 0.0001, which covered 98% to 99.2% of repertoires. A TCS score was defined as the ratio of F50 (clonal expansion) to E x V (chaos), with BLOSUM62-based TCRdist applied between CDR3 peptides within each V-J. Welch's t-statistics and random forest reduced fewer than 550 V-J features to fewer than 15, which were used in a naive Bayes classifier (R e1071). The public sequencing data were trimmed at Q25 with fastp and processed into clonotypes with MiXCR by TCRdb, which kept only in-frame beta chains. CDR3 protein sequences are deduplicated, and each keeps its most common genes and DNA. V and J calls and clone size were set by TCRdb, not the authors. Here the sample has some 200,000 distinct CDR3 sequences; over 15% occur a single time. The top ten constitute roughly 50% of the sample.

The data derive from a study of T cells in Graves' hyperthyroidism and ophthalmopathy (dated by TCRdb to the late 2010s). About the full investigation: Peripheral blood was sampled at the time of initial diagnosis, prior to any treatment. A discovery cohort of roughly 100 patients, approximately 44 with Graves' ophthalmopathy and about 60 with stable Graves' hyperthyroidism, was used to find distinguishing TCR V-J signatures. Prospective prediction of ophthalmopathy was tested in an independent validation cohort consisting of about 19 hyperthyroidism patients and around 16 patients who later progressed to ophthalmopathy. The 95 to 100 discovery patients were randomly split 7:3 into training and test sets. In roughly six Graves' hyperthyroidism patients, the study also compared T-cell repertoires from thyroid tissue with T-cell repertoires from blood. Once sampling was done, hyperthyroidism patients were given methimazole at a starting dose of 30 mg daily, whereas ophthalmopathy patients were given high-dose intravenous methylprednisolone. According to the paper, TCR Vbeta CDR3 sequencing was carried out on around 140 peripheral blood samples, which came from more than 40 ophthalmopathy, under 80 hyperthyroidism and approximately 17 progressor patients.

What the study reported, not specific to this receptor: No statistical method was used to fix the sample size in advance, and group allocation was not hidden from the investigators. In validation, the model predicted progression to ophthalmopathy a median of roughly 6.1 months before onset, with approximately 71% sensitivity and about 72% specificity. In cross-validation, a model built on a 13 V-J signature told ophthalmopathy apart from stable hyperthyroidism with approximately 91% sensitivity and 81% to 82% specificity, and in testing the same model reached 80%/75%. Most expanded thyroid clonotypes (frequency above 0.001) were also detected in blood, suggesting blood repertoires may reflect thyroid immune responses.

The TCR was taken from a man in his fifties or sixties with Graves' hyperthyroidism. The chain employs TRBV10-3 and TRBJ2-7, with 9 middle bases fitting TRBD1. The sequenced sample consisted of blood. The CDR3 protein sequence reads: CAISDGGQGRRYEQYF. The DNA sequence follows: TGTGCCATCAGTGATGGGGGACAGGGACGTCGCTACGAGCAGTACTTC.